The T cell receptor (beta chain) described here comes from a study of T cell responses to AZD1222 COVID-19 vaccine. General observations from the study: Repertoires were obtained solely post-peak T cell response.

Assay used: immunoSEQ multiplex PCR; TCRdb lists only in-frame clones, some missing. This sample yields about 190,000 clones, of which over 80% are seen a single time; over 1% belongs to the top ten. V was cut by 0 bases and J by 0 bases, with 8 bases left in between. The V gene's germline CDR1 is LGHDT and CDR2 YNNKEL (reference sequence). The CDR3 loop spans 15 amino acids. On this clone itself: The antigen remains unidentified.

This chain links TRBV3-1 (or the pseudogene TRBV3-2) with TRBJ1-1; D is ambiguous. This TCR derives from an adult in good health. The sequenced sample was peripheral blood, obtained on day 0 of AZD1222 vaccination. CDR3 nucleotide sequence: TGTGCCAGCAGCCAAGAAACGGTTTTGAACACTGAAGCTTTCTTT. Translating it yields CASSQETVLNTEAFF.